Below are 24 T cell receptor beta chains sequenced from a single sample in a study of blood T cell repertoires in COVID-19 (dated by TCRdb to the early 2020s). The method was the immunoSEQ multiplex PCR assay. TCRdb provides this immuneACCESS table in a form limited to in-frame rearrangements. Some clones are lacking; in checked studies, under half of them reflect an unresolved V gene, and why the rest are absent is not known. The sample contains 200,000 to 250,000 clones, approximately 87% of them found a single time. The top ten clones comprise roughly 2.4% of the sample. The sequenced material came from peripheral blood. The receptors were gathered from a woman between 50 and 59 years old with acute or convalescent COVID-19.

The CDR3 coding sequence is TGTGCCAGCAGCGTCCTAGCGGGACTAGCGGGTGGGAATGAGCAGTTCTTC. Amino acids: CASSVLAGLAGGNEQFF. The V and J genes are TRBV9 and TRBJ2-1; TRBD2 aligns across 12 bases. Germline trimming cut 2 bases from V and 7 bases from J; bases unmatched to any gene: 10. The germline CDR1 and CDR2 sequences are SGDLS and YYNGEE. This CDR3 has 17 amino acids.

The chain recombines TRBV19 with TRBJ2-3; D not resolved. Germline CDR1 is LNHDA and CDR2 is SQIVND (reference sequence). The V end was cut by 5 bases, the J end by 2 bases, with 26 bases between. This CDR3 region has 19 residues. The CDR3 reads CASSPRLGLSAAHTDTQYF. CDR3 DNA: TGTGCCAGTAGTCCCCGCTTAGGCTTGTCCGCGGCCCACACAGATACGCAGTATTTT.

Written as DNA, the CDR3 is TGTGCCAGCACTGTACAGATGGTGGACACTGAAGCTTTCTTT. Encoded protein: CASTVQMVDTEAFF. The V gene is TRBV6-5, the J gene TRBJ1-1; D unclear. Germline CDR1 MNHEY, CDR2 SVGAGI. Trimming shortened V by 7 bases and J by 3 bases, and 15 bases separated the two germline ends. This CDR3 is 14 amino acids long.

The CDR3 reads CASSSLAGGNTGELFF. The DNA for the CDR3 is TGTGCCAGCAGCTCCTTAGCGGGGGGGAACACCGGGGAGCTGTTTTTT. The rearrangement links TRBV7-9 to TRBJ2-2, with 10 bases aligning to TRBD2. The CDR3 is 16 residues long. V lost 4 bases, J lost 1 base, and 3 bases stayed unmatched. In germline, CDR1 is SEHNR, CDR2 FQNEAQ (reference sequence).

This chain connects TRBV18 to TRBJ2-4; no definite D call. Trimming took off 3 bases at V and 0 bases at J, with 9 bases between the two ends. CDR1 KGHSH and CDR2 LQKENI come from the germline V gene. CDR3 size: 15 residues. CDR3 protein: CASSPDRLAKNIQYF. As DNA, the CDR3 is TGTGCCAGCTCACCCGACCGACTAGCCAAAAACATTCAGTACTTC.

This chain joins TRBV5-1 and TRBJ2-7; D is ambiguous. V was cut by 0 bases and J by 2 bases, with 9 bases left in between. Germline assignment: CDR1 SGHRS and CDR2 YFSETQ. The CDR3 covers 14 residues. This chain's CDR3 is CASSLAMSAYEQYF. The DNA for the CDR3 is TGCGCCAGCAGCTTGGCCATGAGCGCCTACGAGCAGTACTTC.

The CDR3: CAINNQGGQPQHF. Written as DNA, the CDR3 is TGTGCCATCAACAACCAAGGGGGTCAGCCCCAGCATTTT. The chain has TRBV10-3 and TRBJ1-5, with a weak D call TRBD1 (6 bases). The CDR3 is made up of 13 amino acids. Germline V gives CDR1 ENHRY, CDR2 SYGVKD. The V end was cut by 7 bases, the J end by 6 bases, with 13 bases between.

This clone showed up just once. The rearrangement links TRBV27 to TRBJ2-5; 8 nucleotides line up with TRBD2. This CDR3 has 14 residues. Germline values: CDR1 MNHEY, CDR2 SMNVEV (reference sequence). The ends lost 6 bases at V and 4 bases at J; junction bases unmatched: 7. CDR3 nucleotides: TGTGCCAGCAGATCGTCGGGAGGGGGAGAGACCCAGTACTTC. It translates to CASRSSGGGETQYF.

The chain combines TRBV6-5 with TRBJ1-5, with D tentatively TRBD1 (5 bases). The V gene lost 6 bases and the J gene lost 0 bases, with 12 bases spanning the gap. The germline V gene has CDR1 MNHEY and CDR2 SVGAGI. This CDR3 is built from 15 residues. The DNA of the CDR3 is TGTGCCAGCAGATCAGACAGTTATAGCAATCAGCCCCAGCATTTT. Encoded protein: CASRSDSYSNQPQHF.

This chain uses TRBV14 with TRBJ1-6; D is perhaps TRBD1 (6 bases). Germline V gene lookup returns CDR1 SGHDN and CDR2 FVKESK. CDR3 length equals 14 residues. The germline V and J ends were trimmed by 5 bases and 4 bases, with 9 bases remaining between them. The CDR3 loop is CASSGQLYNSPLHF. CDR3 in DNA: TGTGCCAGCAGCGGACAGCTTTATAATTCACCCCTCCACTTT.

The CDR3 sequence: CASPTAGRKLGGAYEQYF. In DNA form, the CDR3 reads TGTGCCAGCCCGACCGCAGGGAGGAAGCTGGGGGGTGCCTACGAGCAGTACTTC. The chain joins TRBV18 to TRBJ2-7; D is possibly TRBD2 (6 bases). Trimming took 8 bases from V and 2 from J, leaving 28 bases between them. The CDR3 sequence is 18 residues long. Germline CDR1 reads KGHSH; CDR2 reads LQKENI.

The chain joins TRBV4-2 to TRBJ2-1, with 12 bases lining up with TRBD2. Germline CDR1 is LGHNA and CDR2 is YNFKEQ. This CDR3 has 17 residues. The J segment lost 6 bases and the V segment lost 3 bases, leaving 9 bases of the junction unmatched. The CDR3 region has the DNA TGTGCCAGCAGCCAGAGTACCTCTAGCGGGGGGGCCAATGAGCAGTTCTTC. It is translated as CASSQSTSSGGANEQFF.

The CDR3 here is CASSLTGTYNEQFF. In DNA form, the CDR3 reads TGTGCCAGCAGCTTAACAGGGACCTACAATGAGCAGTTCTTC. V usage is TRBV7-2 and J usage is TRBJ2-1, with a possible D match to TRBD1 (6 bases). The germline V gene has CDR1 SGHTA and CDR2 FQGNSA. Trimming removed 2 bases at V and 2 bases at J, with 7 bases between. The CDR3 spans 14 residues.

Remarks on this clone: Other DNA sequences of this sample code for an identical CDR3. The CDR3: CASSIGTDYGYTF. The CDR3 nucleotides are TGTGCCAGTAGTATAGGGACAGACTATGGCTACACCTTC. The chain combines TRBV19 with TRBJ1-2; tentative D call: TRBD1 (6 bases). This CDR3 is 13 amino acids long. V was pared by 1 base and J by 3 bases, with 6 bases between. CDR1 is LNHDA and CDR2 is SQIVND in the germline V gene (reference sequence).

Ten or more counts support this clone. V gene TRBV9 combines with J gene TRBJ2-1; 7 bases match TRBD1. This CDR3 comprises 14 residues. Germline trimming cut 4 bases from V and 3 bases from J; bases unmatched to any gene: 4. The germline gives CDR1 SGDLS, CDR2 YYNGEE. The CDR3, as DNA: TGTGCCAGCAGCTTGACAGGGCTCTACAATGAGCAGTTCTTC. Translated, it gives CASSLTGLYNEQFF. The complete variable domain, with remaining parts taken from reference TRBV9 and TRBJ2-1, reads DSGVTQTPKHLITATGQRVTLRCSPRSGDLSVYWYQQSLDQGLQFLIQYYNGEERAKGNILERFSAQQFPDLHSELNLSSLELGDSALYFCASSLTGLYNEQFFGPGTRLTVL.

The chain carries TRBV9 and TRBJ2-2; 7 bases agree with TRBD1. V dropped 0 bases and J dropped 7; count of bases not matched to a gene: 6. CDR3 size: 15 residues. Germline CDR1 reads SGDLS; CDR2 reads YYNGEE. DNA for the CDR3: TGTGCCAGCAGCGTAGAGGGGGCCGGGTTCGGGGAGCTGTTTTTT. It encodes CASSVEGAGFGELFF.

J is TRBJ2-7 and V is TRBV27, with D perhaps TRBD1 (6 bases). Germline V gene data show CDR1 as MNHEY and CDR2 as SMNVEV (reference sequence). The V and J ends lost 4 bases and 2 bases respectively, with 9 bases between them. The CDR3 is 13 amino acids. CDR3 residues: CASSSTGAYEQYF. The CDR3 DNA follows: TGTGCCAGCAGTTCGACAGGTGCCTACGAGCAGTACTTC.

The V gene is TRBV30, the J gene TRBJ1-1; D might be TRBD1 (6 bases). This CDR3 spans 13 amino acids. Germline CDR1 and CDR2: GTSNPN and SVGIG (reference sequence). V dropped 5 bases and J dropped 0 bases, with 10 bases sitting between them. Here the CDR3 DNA reads TGTGCCTGGGACAGGTTCTTGAACACTGAAGCTTTCTTT. As protein: CAWDRFLNTEAFF.

CDR3 amino acids: CASGLGAGLSYEQYF. The DNA of the CDR3 is TGTGCTAGTGGTTTGGGCGCGGGCCTCTCCTACGAGCAGTACTTC. This chain joins TRBV12-5 and TRBJ2-7, with D possibly being TRBD2 (5 bases). Trimming pared 1 base from V and 0 bases from J, leaving 10 bases between. CDR1 is LGHNT and CDR2 is FRNRAP in the germline V gene. There are 15 residues in the CDR3.

V gene TRBV19 combines with J gene TRBJ1-1; D is possibly TRBD1 (5 bases). The V gene lost 5 bases and the J gene lost 7 bases, with 14 bases spanning the gap. The CDR3 runs to 13 residues. In germline, CDR1 is LNHDA, CDR2 SQIVND (reference sequence). CDR3 DNA: TGTGCCAGTAGTTTCGGGGGGAAACTTGAAGCTTTCTTT. Its translation is CASSFGGKLEAFF.

This rearrangement joins TRBV7-9 to TRBJ2-7; no clear D. This CDR3 spans 13 amino acids. Looked up from germline, CDR1 is SEHNR and CDR2 is FQNEAQ (reference sequence). Trimming took 3 bases from V and 0 from J, leaving 6 bases between them. The CDR3 DNA is TGTGCCAGCAGCTTCACGAGCTCCTACGAGCAGTACTTC. Its protein product is CASSFTSSYEQYF.

The chain carries TRBV30 and TRBJ2-2; 11 bases line up with TRBD1. Germline loops: CDR1 GTSNPN, CDR2 SVGIG (reference sequence). This CDR3 has 15 residues. Trimming removed 4 bases from V and 4 bases from J; junction bases left unmatched: 5. The CDR3 here is CAWNEGTGGTGELFF. CDR3 sequence (DNA): TGTGCCTGGAACGAAGGGACAGGGGGCACCGGGGAGCTGTTTTTT.

In DNA form, the CDR3 reads TGTGCCAGCTCACCAAAGGGGGATACGGGGAAGACCCAGTACTTC. Protein: CASSPKGDTGKTQYF. The chain is built from TRBV18 and TRBJ2-5, with D possibly being TRBD1 (6 bases). CDR3 size: 15 residues. Trimming took 2 bases from V and 6 from J, leaving 16 bases between them. CDR1 and CDR2 (germline): KGHSH, LQKENI.

The chain recombines TRBV13 with TRBJ1-2, with a weak D call TRBD1 (5 bases). Germline V gene data show CDR1 as PRHDT and CDR2 as FYEKMQ (reference sequence). There are 15 residues in the CDR3. Deletions cut 5 bases from V and 4 bases from J, with 17 bases between. The CDR3 spells CASSPQGAMFYGYTF. Written as DNA, the CDR3 is TGTGCCAGCAGCCCCCAAGGGGCAATGTTCTATGGCTACACCTTC.